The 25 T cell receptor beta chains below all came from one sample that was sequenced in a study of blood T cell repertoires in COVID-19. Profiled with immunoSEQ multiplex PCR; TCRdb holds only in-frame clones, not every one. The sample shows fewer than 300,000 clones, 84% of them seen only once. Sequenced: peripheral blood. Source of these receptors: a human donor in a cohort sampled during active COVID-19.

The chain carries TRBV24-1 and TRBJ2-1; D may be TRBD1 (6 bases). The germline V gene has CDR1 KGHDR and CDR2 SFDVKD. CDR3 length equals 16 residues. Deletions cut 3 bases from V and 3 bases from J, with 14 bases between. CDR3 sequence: CATSDPITGNYNEQFF. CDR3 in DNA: TGTGCCACCAGTGATCCGATAACAGGGAACTACAATGAGCAGTTCTTC.

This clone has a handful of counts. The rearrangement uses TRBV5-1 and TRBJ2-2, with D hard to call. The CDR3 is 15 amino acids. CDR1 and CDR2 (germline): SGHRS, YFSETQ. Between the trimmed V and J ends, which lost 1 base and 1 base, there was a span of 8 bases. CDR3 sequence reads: CASSLKLRNTGELFF. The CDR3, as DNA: TGCGCCAGCAGCTTGAAGTTGCGGAACACCGGGGAGCTGTTTTTT.

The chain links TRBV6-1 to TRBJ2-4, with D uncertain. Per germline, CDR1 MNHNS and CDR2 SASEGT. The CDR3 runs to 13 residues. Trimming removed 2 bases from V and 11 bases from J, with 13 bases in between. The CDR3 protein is CASSESPVLVQYF. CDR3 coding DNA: TGTGCCAGCAGTGAAAGCCCGGTTCTAGTTCAGTACTTC.

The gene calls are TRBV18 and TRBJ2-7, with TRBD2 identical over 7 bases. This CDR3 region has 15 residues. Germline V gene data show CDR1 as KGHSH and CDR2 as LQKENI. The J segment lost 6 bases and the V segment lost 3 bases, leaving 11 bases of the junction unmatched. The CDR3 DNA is TGTGCCAGCTCACCCGTGACTAGCTCGGGCCGCGAGCAGTACTTC. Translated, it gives CASSPVTSSGREQYF.

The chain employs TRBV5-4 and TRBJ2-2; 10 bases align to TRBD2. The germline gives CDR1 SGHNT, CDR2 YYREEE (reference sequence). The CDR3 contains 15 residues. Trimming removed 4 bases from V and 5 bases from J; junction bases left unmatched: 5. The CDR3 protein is CASSASGSRTGELFF. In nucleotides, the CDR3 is TGTGCCAGCAGCGCTAGCGGGAGCAGAACCGGGGAGCTGTTTTTT.

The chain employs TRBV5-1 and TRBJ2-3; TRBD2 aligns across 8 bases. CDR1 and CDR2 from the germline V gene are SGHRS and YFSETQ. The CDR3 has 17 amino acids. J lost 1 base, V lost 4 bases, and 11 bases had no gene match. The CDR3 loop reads CASSRGGLAGGTDTQYF. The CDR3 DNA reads TGCGCCAGCAGCCGGGGGGGCCTAGCGGGCGGCACAGATACGCAGTATTTT.

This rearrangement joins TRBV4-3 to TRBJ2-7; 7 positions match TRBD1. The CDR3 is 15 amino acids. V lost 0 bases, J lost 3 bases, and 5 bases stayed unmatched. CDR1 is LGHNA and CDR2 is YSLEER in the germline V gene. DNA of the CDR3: TGCGCCAGCAGCCAAGAAGGGACAGCTGGCTACGAGCAGTACTTC. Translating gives CASSQEGTAGYEQYF.

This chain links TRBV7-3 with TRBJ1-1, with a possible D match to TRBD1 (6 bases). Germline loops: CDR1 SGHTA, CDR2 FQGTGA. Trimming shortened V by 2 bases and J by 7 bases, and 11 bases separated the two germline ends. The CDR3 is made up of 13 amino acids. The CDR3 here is CASSLSGVGEAFF. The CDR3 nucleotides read TGTGCCAGCAGCTTATCAGGGGTAGGTGAAGCTTTCTTT.

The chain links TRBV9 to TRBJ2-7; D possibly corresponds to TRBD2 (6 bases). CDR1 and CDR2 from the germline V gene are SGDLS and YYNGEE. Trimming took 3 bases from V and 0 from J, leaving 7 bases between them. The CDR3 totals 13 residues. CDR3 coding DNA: TGTGCCAGCAGCGGGGGACTCTCCTACGAGCAGTACTTC. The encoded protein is CASSGGLSYEQYF.

CDR3 sequence (DNA): TGTGCCAGCAGTGCTTCTTTAGGACAGGGGGCTGGGGCCAACGTCCTGACTTTC. Its protein product is CASSASLGQGAGANVLTF. The chain combines TRBV25-1 with TRBJ2-6; 10 bases line up with TRBD1. The CDR3 spans 18 residues. From germline, CDR1 is MGHDK and CDR2 SYGVNS. With V trimmed by 4 bases and J by 2 bases, 8 bases remained unmatched.

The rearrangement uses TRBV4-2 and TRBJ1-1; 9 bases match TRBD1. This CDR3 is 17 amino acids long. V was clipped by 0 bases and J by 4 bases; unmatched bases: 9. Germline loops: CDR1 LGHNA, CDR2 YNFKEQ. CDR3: CASSQDNRGLRSTEAFF. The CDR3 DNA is TGTGCCAGCAGCCAAGATAACAGGGGGCTAAGAAGCACTGAAGCTTTCTTT.

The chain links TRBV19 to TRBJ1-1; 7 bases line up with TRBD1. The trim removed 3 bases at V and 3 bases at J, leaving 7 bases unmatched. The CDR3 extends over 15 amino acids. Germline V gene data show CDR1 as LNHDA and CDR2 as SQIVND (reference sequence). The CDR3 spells CASSMTGLFDTEAFF. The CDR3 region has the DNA TGTGCCAGTAGTATGACAGGGTTATTCGACACTGAAGCTTTCTTT.

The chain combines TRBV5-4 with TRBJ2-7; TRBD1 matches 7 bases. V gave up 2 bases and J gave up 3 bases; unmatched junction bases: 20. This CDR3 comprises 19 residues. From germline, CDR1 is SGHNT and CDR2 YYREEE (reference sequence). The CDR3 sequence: CASSFDYGPGTAPLYEQYF. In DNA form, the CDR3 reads TGTGCCAGCAGCTTTGATTATGGACCCGGGACAGCTCCTCTCTACGAGCAGTACTTC.

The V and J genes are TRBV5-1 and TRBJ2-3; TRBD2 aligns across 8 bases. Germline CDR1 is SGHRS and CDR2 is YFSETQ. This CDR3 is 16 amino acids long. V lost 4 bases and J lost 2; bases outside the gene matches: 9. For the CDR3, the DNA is TGCGCCAGCAGCCCCCAGGGCGGGGGGCACACAGATACGCAGTATTTT. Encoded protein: CASSPQGGGHTDTQYF.

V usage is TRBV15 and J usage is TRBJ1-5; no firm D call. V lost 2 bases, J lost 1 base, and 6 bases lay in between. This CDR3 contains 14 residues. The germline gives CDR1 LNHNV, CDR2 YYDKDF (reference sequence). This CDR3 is CATSRHTSNQPQHF. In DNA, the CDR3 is TGTGCCACCAGCAGACACACAAGCAATCAGCCCCAGCATTTT.

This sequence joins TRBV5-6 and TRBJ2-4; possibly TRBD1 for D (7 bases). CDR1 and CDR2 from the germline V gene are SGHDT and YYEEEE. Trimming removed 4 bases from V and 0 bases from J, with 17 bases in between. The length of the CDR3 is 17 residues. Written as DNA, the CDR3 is TGTGCCAGCAGCCCCAGGGGGGCTACACTAGCCAAAAACATTCAGTACTTC. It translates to CASSPRGATLAKNIQYF.

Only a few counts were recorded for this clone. The CDR3 coding sequence is TGTGCCAGCAGTCCTCTTTACGAGCAGTACTTC. Protein: CASSPLYEQYF. This chain joins TRBV28 and TRBJ2-7, with D hard to call. V lost 5 bases and J lost 4, with 6 bases in between. The CDR3 loop spans 11 amino acids. The germline CDR1 and CDR2 sequences are MDHEN and SYDVKM.

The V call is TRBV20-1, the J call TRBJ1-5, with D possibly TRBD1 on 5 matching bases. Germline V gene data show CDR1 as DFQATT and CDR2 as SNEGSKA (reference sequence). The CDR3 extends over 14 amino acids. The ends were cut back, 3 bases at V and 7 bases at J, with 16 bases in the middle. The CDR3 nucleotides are TGCAGTGCTAGTCGGGGGGACCCGCAGCAGCCCCAGCATTTT. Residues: CSASRGDPQQPQHF.

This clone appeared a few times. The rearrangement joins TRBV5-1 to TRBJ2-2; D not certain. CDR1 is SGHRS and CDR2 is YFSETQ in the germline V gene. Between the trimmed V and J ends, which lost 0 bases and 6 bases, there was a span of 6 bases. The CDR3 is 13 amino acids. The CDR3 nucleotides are TGCGCCAGCAGCTTGGAAACGGCCGGGGAGCTGTTTTTT. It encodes CASSLETAGELFF.

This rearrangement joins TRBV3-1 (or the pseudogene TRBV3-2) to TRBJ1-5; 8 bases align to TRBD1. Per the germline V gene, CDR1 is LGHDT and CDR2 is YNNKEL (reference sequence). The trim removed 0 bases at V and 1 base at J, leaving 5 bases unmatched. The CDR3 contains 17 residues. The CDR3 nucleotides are TGTGCCAGCAGCCAAGAATCCAGGGGGCTCAGCAATCAGCCCCAGCATTTT. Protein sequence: CASSQESRGLSNQPQHF.

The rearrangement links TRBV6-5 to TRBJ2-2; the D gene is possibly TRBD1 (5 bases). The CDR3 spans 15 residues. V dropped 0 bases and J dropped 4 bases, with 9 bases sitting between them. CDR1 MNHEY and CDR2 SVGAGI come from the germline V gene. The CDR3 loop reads CASSYSPRVTGELFF. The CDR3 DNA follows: TGTGCCAGCAGTTACTCTCCCAGGGTCACCGGGGAGCTGTTTTTT.

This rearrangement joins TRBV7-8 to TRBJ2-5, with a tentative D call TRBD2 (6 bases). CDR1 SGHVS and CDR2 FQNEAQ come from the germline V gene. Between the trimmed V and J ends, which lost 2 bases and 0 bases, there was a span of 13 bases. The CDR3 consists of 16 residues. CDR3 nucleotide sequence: TGTGCCAGCAGCTTATCGAGGGGAGGTTACCAAGAGACCCAGTACTTC. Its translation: CASSLSRGGYQETQYF.

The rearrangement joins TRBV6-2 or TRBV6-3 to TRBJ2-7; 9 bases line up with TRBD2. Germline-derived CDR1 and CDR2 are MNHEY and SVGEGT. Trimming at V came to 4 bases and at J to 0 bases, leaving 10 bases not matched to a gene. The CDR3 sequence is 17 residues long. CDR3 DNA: TGTGCCAGCAGTTTTTCCGCAGCGGGGGGCGTCTCCTACGAGCAGTACTTC. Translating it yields CASSFSAAGGVSYEQYF.

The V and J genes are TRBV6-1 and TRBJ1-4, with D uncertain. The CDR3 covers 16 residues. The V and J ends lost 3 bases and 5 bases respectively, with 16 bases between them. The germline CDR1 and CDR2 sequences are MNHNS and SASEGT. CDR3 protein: CASSDLPAGLNEKLFF. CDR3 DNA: TGTGCCAGCAGTGACCTCCCGGCCGGACTGAATGAAAAACTGTTTTTT.

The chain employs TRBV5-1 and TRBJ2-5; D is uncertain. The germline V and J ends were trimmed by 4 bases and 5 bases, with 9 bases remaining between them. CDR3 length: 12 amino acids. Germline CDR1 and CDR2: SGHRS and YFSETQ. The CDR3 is CASSRSRETQYF. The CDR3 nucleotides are TGCGCCAGCAGCCGTTCACGGGAGACCCAGTACTTC.